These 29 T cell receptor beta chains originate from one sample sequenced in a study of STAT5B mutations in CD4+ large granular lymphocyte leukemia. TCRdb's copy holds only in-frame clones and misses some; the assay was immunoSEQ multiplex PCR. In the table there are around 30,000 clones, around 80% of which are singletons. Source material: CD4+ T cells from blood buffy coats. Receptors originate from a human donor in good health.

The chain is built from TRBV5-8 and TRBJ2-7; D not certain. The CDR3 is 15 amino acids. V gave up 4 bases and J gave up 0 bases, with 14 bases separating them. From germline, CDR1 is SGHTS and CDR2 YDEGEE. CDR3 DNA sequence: TGTGCCAGCAGCCCATACCTGGCTTTCTCCTACGAGCAGTACTTC. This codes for CASSPYLAFSYEQYF.

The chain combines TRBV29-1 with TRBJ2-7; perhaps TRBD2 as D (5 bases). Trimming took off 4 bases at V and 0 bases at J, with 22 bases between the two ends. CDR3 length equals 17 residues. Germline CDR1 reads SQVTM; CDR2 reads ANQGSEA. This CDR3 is CSVGLGSLSFSSYEQYF. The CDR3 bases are TGCAGCGTTGGCCTAGGGAGTCTCTCTTTTTCCTCCTACGAGCAGTACTTC.

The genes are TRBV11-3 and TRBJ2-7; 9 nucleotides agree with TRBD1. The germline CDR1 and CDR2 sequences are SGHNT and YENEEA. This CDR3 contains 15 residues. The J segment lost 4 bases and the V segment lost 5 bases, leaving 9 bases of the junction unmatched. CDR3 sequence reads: CASSLSGTGRYEQYF. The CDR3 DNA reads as TGTGCCAGCAGCCTCTCCGGGACAGGGAGGTACGAGCAGTACTTC.

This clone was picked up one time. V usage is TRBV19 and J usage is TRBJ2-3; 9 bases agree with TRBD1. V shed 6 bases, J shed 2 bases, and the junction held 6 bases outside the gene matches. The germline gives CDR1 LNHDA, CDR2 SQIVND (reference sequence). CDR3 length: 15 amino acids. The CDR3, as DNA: TGTGCCAGTAGACCCGGGACAGGGTACACAGATACGCAGTATTTT. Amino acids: CASRPGTGYTDTQYF.

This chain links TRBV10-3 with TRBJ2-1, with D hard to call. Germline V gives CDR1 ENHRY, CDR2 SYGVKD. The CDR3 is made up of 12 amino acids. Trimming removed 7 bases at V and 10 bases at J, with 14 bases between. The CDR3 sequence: CAIKAMAEEQFF. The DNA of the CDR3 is TGTGCCATCAAGGCCATGGCGGAGGAGCAGTTCTTC.

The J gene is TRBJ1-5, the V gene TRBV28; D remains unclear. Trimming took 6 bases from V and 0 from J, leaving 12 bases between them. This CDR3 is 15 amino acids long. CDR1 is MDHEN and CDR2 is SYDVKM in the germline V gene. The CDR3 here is CASSPGLYSNQPQHF. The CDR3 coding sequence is TGTGCCAGCAGCCCCGGACTTTATAGCAATCAGCCCCAGCATTTT.

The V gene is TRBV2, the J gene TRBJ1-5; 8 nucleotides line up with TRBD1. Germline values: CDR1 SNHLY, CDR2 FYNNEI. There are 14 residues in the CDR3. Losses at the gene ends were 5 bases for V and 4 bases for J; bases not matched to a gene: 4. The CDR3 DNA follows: TGTGCCAGCAGTCTTGGACAGGGTAATCAGCCCCAGCATTTT. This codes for CASSLGQGNQPQHF.

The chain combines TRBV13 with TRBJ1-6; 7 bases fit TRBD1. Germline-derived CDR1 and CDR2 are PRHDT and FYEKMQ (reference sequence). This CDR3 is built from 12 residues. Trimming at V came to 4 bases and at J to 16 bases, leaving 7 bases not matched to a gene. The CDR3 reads CASSSTQGQLHF. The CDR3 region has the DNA TGTGCCAGCAGCTCTACGCAGGGACAGCTCCACTTT.

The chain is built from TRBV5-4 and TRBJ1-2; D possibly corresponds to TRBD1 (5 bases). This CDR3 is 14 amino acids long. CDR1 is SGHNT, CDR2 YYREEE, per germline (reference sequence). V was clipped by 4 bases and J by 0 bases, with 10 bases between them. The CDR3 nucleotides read TGTGCCAGCAGCCTGGCGGGACCTAACTATGGCTACACCTTC. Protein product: CASSLAGPNYGYTF. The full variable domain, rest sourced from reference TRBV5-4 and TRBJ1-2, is ETGVTQSPTHLIKTRGQQVTLRCSSQSGHNTVSWYQQALGQGPQFIFQYYREEENGRGNFPPRFSGLQFPNYSSELNVNALELDDSALYLCASSLAGPNYGYTFGSGTRLTVV.

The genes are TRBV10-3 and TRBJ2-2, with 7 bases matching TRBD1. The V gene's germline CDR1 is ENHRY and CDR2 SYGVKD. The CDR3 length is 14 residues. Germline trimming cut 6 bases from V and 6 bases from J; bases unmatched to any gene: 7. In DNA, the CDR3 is TGTGCCATCAGCGAAGGGACAGTCGCCGGGGAGCTGTTTTTT. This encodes CAISEGTVAGELFF.

The CDR3 loop reads CASSSTSPHRANYGYTF. The CDR3 DNA is TGTGCCAGCAGCTCCACCTCTCCACACAGAGCTAACTATGGCTACACCTTC. The J gene is TRBJ1-2, the V gene TRBV5-4; D is ambiguous. The CDR3 is made up of 17 amino acids. The V end lost 3 bases, the J end lost 0 bases, and 18 bases lay between the germline ends. The germline V gene has CDR1 SGHNT and CDR2 YYREEE (reference sequence).

Here the CDR3 DNA reads TGCGCCAGCAGTGTCACTGGGGACTACGAGCAGTACTTC. Translating it yields CASSVTGDYEQYF. The rearrangement links TRBV10-2 to TRBJ2-7; D ambiguous. Germline V gene sequence: CDR1 WSHSY, CDR2 SAAADI. Deletions cut 4 bases from V and 3 bases from J, with 10 bases between. This CDR3 contains 13 residues.

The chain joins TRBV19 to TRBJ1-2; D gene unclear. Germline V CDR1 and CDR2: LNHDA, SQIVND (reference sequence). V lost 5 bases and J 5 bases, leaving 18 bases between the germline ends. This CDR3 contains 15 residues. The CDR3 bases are TGTGCCAGTAGTGTTGTGGAGTCCCTTGGATATGGCTACACCTTC. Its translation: CASSVVESLGYGYTF. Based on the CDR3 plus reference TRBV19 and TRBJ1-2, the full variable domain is DGGITQSPKYLFRKEGQNVTLSCEQNLNHDAMYWYRQDPGQGLRLIYYSQIVNDFQKGDIAEGYSVSREKKESFPLTVTSAQKNPTAFYLCASSVVESLGYGYTFGSGTRLTVV.

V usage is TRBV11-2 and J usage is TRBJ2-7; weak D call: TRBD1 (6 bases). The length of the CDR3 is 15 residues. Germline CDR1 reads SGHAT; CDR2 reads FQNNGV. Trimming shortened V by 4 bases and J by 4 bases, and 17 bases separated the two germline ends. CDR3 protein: CASSSLQGWPYEQYF. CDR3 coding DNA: TGTGCCAGCAGCTCCCTGCAGGGGTGGCCGTACGAGCAGTACTTC.

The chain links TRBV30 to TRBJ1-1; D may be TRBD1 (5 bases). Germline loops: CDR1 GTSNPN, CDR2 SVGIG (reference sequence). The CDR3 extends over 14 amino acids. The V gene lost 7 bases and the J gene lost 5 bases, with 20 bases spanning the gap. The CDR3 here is CALKTGGLETEAFF. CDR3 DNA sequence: TGTGCCTTAAAAACAGGAGGGCTTGAAACTGAAGCTTTCTTT.

The CDR3 sequence: CASSQESGIPYNEQFF. The CDR3 DNA follows: TGTGCCAGCAGCCAAGAGAGCGGGATCCCCTACAATGAGCAGTTCTTC. V usage is TRBV14 and J usage is TRBJ2-1; 7 bases align to TRBD2. The CDR3 contains 16 residues. J gave up 2 bases and V 0 bases, and 4 bases lay outside the gene matches. Germline CDR1 SGHDN, CDR2 FVKESK.

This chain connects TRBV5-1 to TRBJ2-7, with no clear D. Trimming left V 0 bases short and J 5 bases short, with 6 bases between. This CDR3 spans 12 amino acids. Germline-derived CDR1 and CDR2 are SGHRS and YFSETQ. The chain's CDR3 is CASSLVNDEQYF. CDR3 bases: TGCGCCAGCAGCTTGGTAAACGACGAGCAGTACTTC.

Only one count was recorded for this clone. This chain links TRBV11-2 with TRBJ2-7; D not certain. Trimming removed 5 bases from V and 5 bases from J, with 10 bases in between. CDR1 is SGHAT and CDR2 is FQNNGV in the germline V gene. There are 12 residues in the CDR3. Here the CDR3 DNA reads TGTGCCAGCAGCCCCGTGGGGAACGAGCAGTACTTC. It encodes CASSPVGNEQYF.

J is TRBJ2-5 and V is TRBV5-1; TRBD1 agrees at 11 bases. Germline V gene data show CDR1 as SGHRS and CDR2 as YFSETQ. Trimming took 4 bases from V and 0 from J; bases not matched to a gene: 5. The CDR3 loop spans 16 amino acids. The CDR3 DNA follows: TGCGCCAGCAGCCCCGGGACAGGGGGGTACCAAGAGACCCAGTACTTC. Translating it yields CASSPGTGGYQETQYF.

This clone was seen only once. The CDR3 coding sequence is TGTGCCAGCTCACTAGGTGGGGGTTCCGCCTTCTACGAGCAGTACTTC. Residues: CASSLGGGSAFYEQYF. The rearrangement joins TRBV18 to TRBJ2-7; D may match TRBD1 or TRBD2 (5 bases each). V was shortened by 4 bases and J by 3 bases, with 19 bases between the two germline ends. The CDR3 totals 16 residues. Germline loops: CDR1 KGHSH, CDR2 LQKENI. Supplemented by reference TRBV18 and TRBJ2-7, the full variable domain reads NAGVMQNPRHLVRRRGQEARLRCSPMKGHSHVYWYRQLPEEGLKFMVYLQKENIIDESGMPKERFSAEFPKEGPSILRIQQVVRGDSAAYFCASSLGGGSAFYEQYFGPGTRLTVT.

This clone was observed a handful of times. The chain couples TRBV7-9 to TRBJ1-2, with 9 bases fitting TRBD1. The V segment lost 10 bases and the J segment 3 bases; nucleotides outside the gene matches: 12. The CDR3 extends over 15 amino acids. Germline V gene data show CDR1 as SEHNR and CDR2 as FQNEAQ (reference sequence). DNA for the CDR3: TGTGCCACCCATCTAACAGGGGGCGGGTACTATGGCTACACCTTC. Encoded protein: CATHLTGGGYYGYTF.

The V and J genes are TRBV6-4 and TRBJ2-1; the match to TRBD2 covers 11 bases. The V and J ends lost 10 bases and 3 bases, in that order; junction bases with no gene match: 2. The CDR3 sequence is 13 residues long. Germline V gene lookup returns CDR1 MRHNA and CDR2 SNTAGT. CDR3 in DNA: TGTGCCACAGGACTAGCGGGCTACAATGAGCAGTTCTTC. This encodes CATGLAGYNEQFF.

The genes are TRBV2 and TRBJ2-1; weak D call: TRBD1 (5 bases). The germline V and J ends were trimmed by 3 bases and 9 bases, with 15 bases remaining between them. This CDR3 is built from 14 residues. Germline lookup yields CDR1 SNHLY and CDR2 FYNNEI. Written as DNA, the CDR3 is TGTGCCAGCAGTGATACAAAGGGGTTTGGTGAGCAGTTCTTC. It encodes CASSDTKGFGEQFF.

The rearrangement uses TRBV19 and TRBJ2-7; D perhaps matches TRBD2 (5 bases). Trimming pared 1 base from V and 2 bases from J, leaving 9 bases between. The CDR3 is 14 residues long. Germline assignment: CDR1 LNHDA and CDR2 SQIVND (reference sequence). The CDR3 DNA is TGTGCCAGTAGTATAGCGGGAAACCCCTACGAGCAGTACTTC. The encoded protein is CASSIAGNPYEQYF.

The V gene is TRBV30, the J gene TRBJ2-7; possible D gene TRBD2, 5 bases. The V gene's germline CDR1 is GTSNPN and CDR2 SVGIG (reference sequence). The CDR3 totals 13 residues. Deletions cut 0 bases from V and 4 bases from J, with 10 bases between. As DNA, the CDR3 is TGTGCCTGGAGTGTAGGACGGAGGTACGAGCAGTACTTC. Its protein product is CAWSVGRRYEQYF. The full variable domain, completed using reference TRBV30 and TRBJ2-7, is SQTIHQWPATLVQPVGSPLSLECTVEGTSNPNLYWYRQAAGRGLQLLFYSVGIGQISSEVPQNLSASRPQDRQFILSSKKLLLSDSGFYLCAWSVGRRYEQYFGPGTRLTVT.

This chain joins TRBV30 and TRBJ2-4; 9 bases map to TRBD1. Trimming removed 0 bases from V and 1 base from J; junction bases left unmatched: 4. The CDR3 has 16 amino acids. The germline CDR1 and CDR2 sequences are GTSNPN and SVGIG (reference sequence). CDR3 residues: CAWSVATGGAKNIQYF. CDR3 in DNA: TGTGCCTGGAGTGTAGCGACAGGGGGGGCCAAAAACATTCAGTACTTC.

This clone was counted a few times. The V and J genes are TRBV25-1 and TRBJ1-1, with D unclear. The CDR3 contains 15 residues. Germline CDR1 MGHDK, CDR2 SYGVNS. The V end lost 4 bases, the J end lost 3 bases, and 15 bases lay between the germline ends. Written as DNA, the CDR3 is TGTGCCAGCAGTGGCCCTAGGCAGAGGGACACTGAAGCTTTCTTT. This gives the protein CASSGPRQRDTEAFF.

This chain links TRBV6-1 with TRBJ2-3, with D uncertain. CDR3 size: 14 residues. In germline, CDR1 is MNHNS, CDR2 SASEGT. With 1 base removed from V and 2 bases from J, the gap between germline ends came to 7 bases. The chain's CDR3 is CASSEVWDTDTQYF. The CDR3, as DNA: TGTGCCAGCAGTGAAGTTTGGGACACAGATACGCAGTATTTT.

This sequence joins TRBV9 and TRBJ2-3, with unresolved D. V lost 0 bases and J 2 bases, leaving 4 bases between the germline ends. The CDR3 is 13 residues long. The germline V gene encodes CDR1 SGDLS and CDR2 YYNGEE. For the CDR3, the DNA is TGTGCCAGCAGCGTAGCTAACACAGATACGCAGTATTTT. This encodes CASSVANTDTQYF.